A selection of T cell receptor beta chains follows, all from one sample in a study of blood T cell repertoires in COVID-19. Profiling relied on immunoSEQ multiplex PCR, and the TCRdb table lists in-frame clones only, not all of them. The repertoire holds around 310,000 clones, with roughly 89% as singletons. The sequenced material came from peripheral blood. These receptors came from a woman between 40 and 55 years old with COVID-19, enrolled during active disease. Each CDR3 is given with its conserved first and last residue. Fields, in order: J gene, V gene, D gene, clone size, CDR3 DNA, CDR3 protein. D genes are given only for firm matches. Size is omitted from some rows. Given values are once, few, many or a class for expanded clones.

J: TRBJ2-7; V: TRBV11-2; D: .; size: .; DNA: TGTGCCACCGCGGGGAGGCTAACCTACGAGCAGTACTTC; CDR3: CATAGRLTYEQYF
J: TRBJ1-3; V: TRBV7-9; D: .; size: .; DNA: TGTGCCAGCAGATCGTTACAGGGAAAGGCCGGAAACACCATATATTTT; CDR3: CASRSLQGKAGNTIYF
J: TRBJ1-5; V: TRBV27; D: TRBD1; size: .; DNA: TGTGCCAGCAGCCCATGGGAGGGACAGGGTGTAAATCAGCCCCAGCATTTT; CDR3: CASSPWEGQGVNQPQHF
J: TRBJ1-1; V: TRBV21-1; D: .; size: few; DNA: TGTGCCAGCAGCAAATTGGAGCGAACGGCTGCTTTCTTT; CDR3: CASSKLERTAAFF
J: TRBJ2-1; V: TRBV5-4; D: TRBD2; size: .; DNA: TGTGCCAGCAGCCTAGGAAGTAGCGGGAGGGCCAATGAGCAGTTCTTC; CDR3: CASSLGSSGRANEQFF
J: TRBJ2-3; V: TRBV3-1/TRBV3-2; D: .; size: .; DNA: TGTGCCACCCGAGCCACACAGGGCACAGATACGCAGTATTTT; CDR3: CATRATQGTDTQYF
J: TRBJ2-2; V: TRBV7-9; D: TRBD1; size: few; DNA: TGTGCCAGCAGCTCCCAATCACTCGGACAGGCGAACACCGGGGAGCTGTTTTTT; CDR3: CASSSQSLGQANTGELFF
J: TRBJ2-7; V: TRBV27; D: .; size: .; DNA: TGTGCCAGCAGTTTAAACTGGGACACCTACGAGCAGTACTTC; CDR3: CASSLNWDTYEQYF
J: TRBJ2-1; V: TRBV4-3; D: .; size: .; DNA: TGCGCCAGCAGCTCCGACGGGGGGCACCTCAATGAGCAGTTCTTC; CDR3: CASSSDGGHLNEQFF
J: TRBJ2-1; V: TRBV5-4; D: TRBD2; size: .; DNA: TGTGCCAGCAGCGCTGGGGGCCTAGCGGGGAGCTCCTACAATGAGCAGTTCTTC; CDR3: CASSAGGLAGSSYNEQFF
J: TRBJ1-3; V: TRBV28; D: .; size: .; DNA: TGTGCCAGCAGCCCCGGGGGTCCTGGAAACACCATATATTTT; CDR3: CASSPGGPGNTIYF